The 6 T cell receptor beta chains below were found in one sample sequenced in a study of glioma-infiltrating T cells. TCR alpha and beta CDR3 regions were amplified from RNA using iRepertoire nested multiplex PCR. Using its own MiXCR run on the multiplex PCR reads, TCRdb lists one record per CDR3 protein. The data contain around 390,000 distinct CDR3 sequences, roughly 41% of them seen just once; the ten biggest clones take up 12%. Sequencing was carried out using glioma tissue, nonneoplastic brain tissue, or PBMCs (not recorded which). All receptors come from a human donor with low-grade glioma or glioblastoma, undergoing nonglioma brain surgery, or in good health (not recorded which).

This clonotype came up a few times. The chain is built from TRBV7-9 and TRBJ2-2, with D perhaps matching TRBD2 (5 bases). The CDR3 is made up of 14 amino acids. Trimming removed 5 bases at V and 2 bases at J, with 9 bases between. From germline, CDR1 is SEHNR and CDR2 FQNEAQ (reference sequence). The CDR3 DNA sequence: TGTGCCAGCAGCCGGCGGGCCAACACCGGGGAGCTGTTTTTT. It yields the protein CASSRRANTGELFF.

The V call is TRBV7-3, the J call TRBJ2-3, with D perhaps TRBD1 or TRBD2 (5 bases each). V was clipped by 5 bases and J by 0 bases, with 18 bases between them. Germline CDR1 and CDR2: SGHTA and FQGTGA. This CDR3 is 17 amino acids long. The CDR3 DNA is TGTGCCAGCAGCCCGCTCGGGGCTGGAGGTAGCACAGATACGCAGTATTTT. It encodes CASSPLGAGGSTDTQYF.

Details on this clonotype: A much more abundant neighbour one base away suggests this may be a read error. CDR3 in DNA: TGCAGTGCTATACAAGGGACGGAGAGCAATCAGCCCCAGCATTTT. Translated: CSAIQGTESNQPQHF. J is TRBJ1-5 and V is TRBV20-1; maybe TRBD1 (5 bases). This CDR3 has 15 residues. Germline CDR1 DFQATT, CDR2 SNEGSKA (reference sequence). Deletions cut 4 bases from V and 1 base from J, with 14 bases between.

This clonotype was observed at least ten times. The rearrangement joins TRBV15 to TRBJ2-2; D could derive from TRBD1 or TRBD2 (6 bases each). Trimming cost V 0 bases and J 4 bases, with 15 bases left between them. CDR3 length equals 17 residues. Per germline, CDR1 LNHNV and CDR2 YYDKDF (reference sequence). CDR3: CATSRDLGGASTGELFF. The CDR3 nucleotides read TGTGCCACCAGCAGAGATCTGGGGGGCGCCAGCACCGGGGAGCTGTTTTTT.

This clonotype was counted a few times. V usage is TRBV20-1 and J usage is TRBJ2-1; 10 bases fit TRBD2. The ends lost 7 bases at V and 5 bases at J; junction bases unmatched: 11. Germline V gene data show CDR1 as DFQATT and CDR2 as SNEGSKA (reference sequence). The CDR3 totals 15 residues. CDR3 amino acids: CSGTRAAGGNNEQFF. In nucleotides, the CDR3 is TGCAGTGGCACCCGAGCAGCGGGAGGGAACAATGAGCAGTTCTTC.

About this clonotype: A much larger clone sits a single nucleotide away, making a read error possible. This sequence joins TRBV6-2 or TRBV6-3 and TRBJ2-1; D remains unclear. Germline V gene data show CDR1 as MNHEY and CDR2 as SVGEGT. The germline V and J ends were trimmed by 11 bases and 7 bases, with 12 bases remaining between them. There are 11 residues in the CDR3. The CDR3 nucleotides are TGTGCCGGCACCAAAGTGAATGAGCAGTTCTTC. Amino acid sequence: CAGTKVNEQFF.